One and the same sample provided the 15 T cell receptor beta chains below, sequenced in a study of T cells after yellow fever vaccination. Each CDR3 protein gets one entry after TCRdb re-called the 5' RACE reads with MiXCR. The sample includes almost 600,000 distinct CDR3 sequences, roughly 14% seen only once; the top ten take over 11%. Sequenced material: PBMCs, taken on the day of the yellow fever booster vaccination. These TCRs come from a man younger than 45 who received the YFV17D yellow fever vaccine.

This clonotype turned up a few times. This chain uses TRBV6-2 or TRBV6-3 with TRBJ1-5, with D unclear. The V end lost 2 bases, the J end lost 2 bases, and 10 bases lay between the germline ends. This CDR3 region has 15 residues. Germline V gene data show CDR1 as MNHEY and CDR2 as SVGEGT. CDR3 coding DNA: TGTGCCAGCAGTTACCCGAGAGGGCGCAATCAGCCCCAGCATTTT. Amino acids: CASSYPRGRNQPQHF.

The table lists this clonotype with a few counts. The V and J genes are TRBV20-1 and TRBJ2-1, with 8 bases fitting TRBD2. Germline trimming cut 6 bases from V and 6 bases from J; bases unmatched to any gene: 7. The CDR3 loop spans 13 amino acids. Germline CDR1 reads DFQATT; CDR2 reads SNEGSKA (reference sequence). DNA of the CDR3: TGCAGTGCCACAAGGACTAGCCCCAATGAGCAGTTCTTC. This encodes CSATRTSPNEQFF.

This clonotype occurred many times. The chain employs TRBV11-2 and TRBJ1-2; D perhaps matches TRBD1 (5 bases). Germline V CDR1 and CDR2: SGHAT, FQNNGV. The CDR3 totals 13 residues. The V end lost 1 base, the J end lost 3 bases, and 6 bases lay between the germline ends. In nucleotides, the CDR3 is TGTGCCAGCAGCTTAGGGGGCCACTATGGCTACACCTTC. This gives the protein CASSLGGHYGYTF.

The genes are TRBV12-3 or TRBV12-4 and TRBJ2-3; no reliable D call. The CDR3 extends over 12 amino acids. Trimming took 3 bases from V and 9 from J, leaving 10 bases between them. Here the CDR3 reads CASSFEIGTQYF. The CDR3 DNA is TGTGCCAGCAGTTTCGAAATAGGGACGCAGTATTTT.

This chain connects TRBV20-1 to TRBJ2-6, with D perhaps matching TRBD1 or TRBD2 (6 bases each). The germline CDR1 and CDR2 sequences are DFQATT and SNEGSKA (reference sequence). V lost 3 bases to trimming and J lost 0 bases, with 15 bases between them. The CDR3 extends over 17 amino acids. CDR3 region: CSARVPGASSGANVLTF. CDR3 nucleotides: TGCAGTGCTAGGGTCCCGGGGGCTAGCTCTGGGGCCAACGTCCTGACTTTC.

The chain recombines TRBV29-1 with TRBJ1-1; D may be TRBD1 (5 bases). V was cut by 2 bases and J by 2 bases, with 9 bases left in between. The CDR3 consists of 13 residues. Germline V gene lookup returns CDR1 SQVTM and CDR2 ANQGSEA. The chain's CDR3 is CSVEQGTNTEAFF. CDR3 DNA sequence: TGCAGCGTTGAACAGGGAACAAACACTGAAGCTTTCTTT.

The J gene is TRBJ1-6, the V gene TRBV25-1, with D perhaps TRBD1 (5 bases). The CDR3 runs 13 residues. Trimming cost V 7 bases and J 6 bases, with 10 bases left between them. CDR1 is MGHDK, CDR2 SYGVNS, per germline. CDR3 in DNA: TGTGCCAGCACTGGCAGGGCTAATTCACCCCTCCACTTT. Its translation: CASTGRANSPLHF.

J is TRBJ1-1 and V is TRBV18; D not resolved. The V gene lost 2 bases and the J gene lost 5 bases, with 15 bases spanning the gap. The germline CDR1 and CDR2 sequences are KGHSH and LQKENI. This CDR3 comprises 15 residues. The DNA for the CDR3 is TGTGCCAGCTCACCAGGGGTAGGTTTTTGGACTGAAGCTTTCTTT. Translation gives CASSPGVGFWTEAFF. The full variable domain, in which reference TRBV18 and TRBJ1-1 provide the parts outside the CDR3, is NAGVMQNPRHLVRRRGQEARLRCSPMKGHSHVYWYRQLPEEGLKFMVYLQKENIIDESGMPKERFSAEFPKEGPSILRIQQVVRGDSAAYFCASSPGVGFWTEAFFGQGTRLTVV.

The rearrangement joins TRBV2 to TRBJ2-1; 9 bases match TRBD2. Germline trimming cut 7 bases from V and 1 base from J; bases unmatched to any gene: 5. The CDR3 covers 15 residues. Germline assignment: CDR1 SNHLY and CDR2 FYNNEI. The CDR3 region is CASNSLAGSYNEQFF. CDR3 DNA: TGTGCCAGCAACTCTCTAGCGGGGTCCTACAATGAGCAGTTCTTC.

The table lists this clonotype with many counts. The chain uses TRBV7-2 and TRBJ2-5; D not certain. The V gene's germline CDR1 is SGHTA and CDR2 FQGNSA. The V end lost 5 bases, the J end lost 7 bases, and 14 bases lay between the germline ends. The CDR3 has 13 residues. Here the CDR3 DNA reads TGTGCCAGCAGCGTAGGGCCATCGGGGACCCAGTACTTC. Encoded protein: CASSVGPSGTQYF.

This clonotype has more than one count but fewer than ten. The genes are TRBV6-5 and TRBJ1-6, with a weak D call TRBD1 (5 bases). The CDR3 totals 15 residues. CDR1 and CDR2 (germline): MNHEY, SVGAGI. V was pared by 2 bases and J by 7 bases, with 12 bases between. CDR3 sequence: CASSYMGRANSPLHF. In nucleotides, the CDR3 is TGTGCCAGCAGTTACATGGGACGGGCGAATTCACCCCTCCACTTT.

This clonotype was counted only a few times. The V gene is TRBV7-9, the J gene TRBJ1-4, with a weak D call TRBD1 (6 bases). The CDR3 is 15 amino acids. The ends were cut back, 4 bases at V and 7 bases at J, with 16 bases in the middle. CDR1 SEHNR and CDR2 FQNEAQ come from the germline V gene (reference sequence). CDR3 sequence: CASSSGGRGGEKLFF. The CDR3 coding sequence is TGTGCCAGCAGCTCCGGGGGCAGGGGAGGTGAAAAACTGTTTTTT.

This clonotype was picked up a small number of times. This sequence joins TRBV7-2 and TRBJ2-7; 11 nucleotides match TRBD2. CDR1 and CDR2 from the germline V gene are SGHTA and FQGNSA. Unmatched junction bases numbered 3, after V lost 7 bases and J lost 1 base. The CDR3 totals 14 residues. The CDR3 DNA sequence: TGTGCCAGCACCCTAGCGGGAGGTTCCTACGAGCAGTACTTC. It specifies CASTLAGGSYEQYF.

The table lists this clonotype with a few counts. The V and J genes are TRBV20-1 and TRBJ2-3; the D gene is possibly TRBD1 (6 bases). The CDR3 covers 14 residues. V shed 2 bases and J shed 2 bases, with 11 bases lying between them. Looked up from germline, CDR1 is DFQATT and CDR2 is SNEGSKA (reference sequence). The CDR3 reads CSARSRQDTDTQYF. CDR3 bases: TGCAGTGCTAGAAGTCGACAGGACACAGATACGCAGTATTTT.

V is TRBV7-2 and J is TRBJ2-2; the match to TRBD2 covers 10 bases. CDR1 and CDR2 (germline): SGHTA, FQGNSA. With 5 bases clipped from V and 2 bases from J, the junction kept 8 bases outside the gene matches. This CDR3 spans 17 amino acids. The CDR3 reads CASSRSGTSVNTGELFF. CDR3 sequence (DNA): TGTGCCAGCAGCCGATCAGGGACTAGCGTTAACACCGGGGAGCTGTTTTTT.